This TCR beta chain was sequenced for a study of blood T cell repertoires in COVID-19. Turning to the study itself: Sample material is recorded as cDNA or gDNA derived from T cells, B-cell-depleted T cells, or PBMCs.

Sequenced by immunoSEQ multiplex PCR; TCRdb stores in-frame clones only, minus some. Of approximately 230,000 clones listed, roughly 80% are singletons. The CDR3 runs 15 residues. Losses at the gene ends were 1 base for V and 6 bases for J; bases not matched to a gene: 6. Per the germline V gene, CDR1 is SGHVS and CDR2 is FQNEAQ. Sequenced: peripheral blood. V gene TRBV7-8 combines with J gene TRBJ1-5; TRBD1 agrees at 7 bases. The sequence derives from an elderly man with acute or convalescent COVID-19. CDR3 nucleotides: TGTGCCAGCAGCTTAGAAAGGGGGCAAGGTCAGCCCCAGCATTTT. This encodes CASSLERGQGQPQHF.